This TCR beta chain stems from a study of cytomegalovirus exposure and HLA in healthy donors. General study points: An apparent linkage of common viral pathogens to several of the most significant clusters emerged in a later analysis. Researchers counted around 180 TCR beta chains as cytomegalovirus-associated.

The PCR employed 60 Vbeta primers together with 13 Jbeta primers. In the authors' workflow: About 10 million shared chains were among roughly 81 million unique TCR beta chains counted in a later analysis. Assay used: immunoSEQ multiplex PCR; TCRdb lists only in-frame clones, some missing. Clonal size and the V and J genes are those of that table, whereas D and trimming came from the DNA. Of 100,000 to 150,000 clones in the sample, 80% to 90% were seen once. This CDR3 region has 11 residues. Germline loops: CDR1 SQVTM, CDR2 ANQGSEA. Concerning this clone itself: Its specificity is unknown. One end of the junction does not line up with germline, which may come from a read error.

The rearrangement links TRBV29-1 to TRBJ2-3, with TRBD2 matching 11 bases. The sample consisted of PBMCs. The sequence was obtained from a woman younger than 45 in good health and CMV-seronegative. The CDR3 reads CSVEKGTSGLF. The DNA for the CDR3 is TGCAGCGTTGAAAAGGGGACTAGCGGACTTTTT.